The 31 T cell receptor beta chains presented below share a single source sample, sequenced in a study of blood T cell repertoires in COVID-19. Sequencing used immunoSEQ multiplex PCR; TCRdb keeps in-frame clones, though not all of them. There are about 270,000 clones in the sample; around 84% occur only once, and roughly 15% lies in the top ten. Sequencing was carried out using PBMCs or T cells enriched from blood (not recorded which). The receptors shown here come from a man between 18 and 35 years old who had recovered from COVID-19.

V is TRBV7-2 and J is TRBJ2-3; D is possibly TRBD2 (5 bases). CDR3 length: 12 amino acids. Germline lookup yields CDR1 SGHTA and CDR2 FQGNSA. V was clipped by 5 bases and J by 5 bases, with 8 bases between them. The CDR3 loop reads CASSPAGDTQYF. CDR3 bases: TGTGCCAGCAGCCCCGCGGGAGATACGCAGTATTTT.

This clone showed up just a few times. The CDR3 DNA is TGTGCCATTTCCACACAGGGGGCTGAAGAGACCCAGTACTTC. It specifies CAISTQGAEETQYF. V usage is TRBV5-4 and J usage is TRBJ2-5, with 9 positions matching TRBD1. V lost 9 bases, J lost 3 bases, and 9 bases stayed unmatched. CDR1 is SGHNT, CDR2 YYREEE, per germline (reference sequence). CDR3 size: 14 residues.

The gene calls are TRBV3-1 (or the pseudogene TRBV3-2) and TRBJ2-2, with TRBD1 matching 9 bases. The CDR3 covers 17 residues. Germline V gene sequence: CDR1 LGHDT, CDR2 YNNKEL (reference sequence). The J segment lost 3 bases and the V segment lost 2 bases, leaving 7 bases of the junction unmatched. CDR3 protein: CASSQTGDREDTGELFF. Written as DNA, the CDR3 is TGTGCCAGCAGCCAAACAGGGGACAGGGAGGACACCGGGGAGCTGTTTTTT.

The V call is TRBV30, the J call TRBJ1-1; a possible D gene is TRBD1 (6 bases). Trimming shortened V by 5 bases and J by 6 bases, and 13 bases separated the two germline ends. This CDR3 region has 12 residues. The V gene's germline CDR1 is GTSNPN and CDR2 SVGIG (reference sequence). CDR3 sequence (DNA): TGTGCCTGGGCTCCGGGACAAGCTGAAGCTTTCTTT. This gives the protein CAWAPGQAEAFF.

V gene TRBV18 combines with J gene TRBJ2-1, with 11 bases that match TRBD1. The V segment lost 2 bases and the J segment 7 bases; nucleotides outside the gene matches: 4. The CDR3 spans 15 residues. Germline V lookup: CDR1 KGHSH, CDR2 LQKENI. CDR3 region: CASSPGTGGWNEQFF. The DNA of the CDR3 is TGTGCCAGCTCACCAGGGACAGGGGGTTGGAATGAGCAGTTCTTC.

This chain links TRBV13 with TRBJ2-3; TRBD2 might be the D (5 bases). This CDR3 has 14 amino acids. Trimming pared 2 bases from V and 4 bases from J, leaving 10 bases between. CDR1 and CDR2 from the germline V gene are PRHDT and FYEKMQ (reference sequence). The CDR3 reads CASSLKGLADTQYF. For the CDR3, the DNA is TGTGCCAGCAGCTTAAAAGGACTCGCAGATACGCAGTATTTT.

V is TRBV28 and J is TRBJ2-1; weak D call: TRBD1 (5 bases). The germline V gene has CDR1 MDHEN and CDR2 SYDVKM. This CDR3 is built from 12 residues. V lost 3 bases, J lost 8 bases, and 8 bases lay in between. DNA of the CDR3: TGTGCCAGCAGTTTGCAGGGTTATGAGCAGTTCTTC. Its translation is CASSLQGYEQFF.

This chain joins TRBV3-1 (or the pseudogene TRBV3-2) and TRBJ1-6, with 7 bases lining up with TRBD1. Germline assignment: CDR1 LGHDT and CDR2 YNNKEL (reference sequence). CDR3 length: 15 residues. After removal of 5 bases from V and 4 bases from J, the junction contained 5 bases not matched to a gene. CDR3 loop: CASSNRDSYNSPLHF. CDR3 nucleotide sequence: TGTGCCAGCAGCAATAGGGACAGTTATAATTCACCCCTCCACTTT.

V and J are TRBV2 and TRBJ2-7, with 7 bases that match TRBD1. CDR1 and CDR2 (germline): SNHLY, FYNNEI. The CDR3 is 15 residues long. Trimming took 4 bases from V and 6 from J; bases not matched to a gene: 12. DNA for the CDR3: TGTGCCAGCAGTGTAGACAGGGTAATAGCTTCCGAGCAGTACTTC. Its translation: CASSVDRVIASEQYF.

The gene calls are TRBV25-1 and TRBJ2-7, with D uncertain. The length of the CDR3 is 12 residues. V dropped 1 base and J dropped 6 bases, with 7 bases sitting between them. Germline V gene data show CDR1 as MGHDK and CDR2 as SYGVNS. The CDR3 protein is CASSESRLEQYF. CDR3 nucleotides: TGTGCCAGCAGTGAATCCAGGCTCGAGCAGTACTTC.

This clone was seen only once. The V call is TRBV28, the J call TRBJ2-7; D perhaps matches TRBD1 (6 bases). V was pared by 5 bases and J by 3 bases, with 20 bases between. CDR3 length: 16 amino acids. Germline assignment: CDR1 MDHEN and CDR2 SYDVKM. CDR3 DNA sequence: TGTGCCAGCAGTCCCCTCGAGAACAGGGCAAACTACGAGCAGTACTTC. Protein sequence: CASSPLENRANYEQYF.

The CDR3 spells CASSSTSGRHNEQFF. CDR3 nucleotides: TGTGCCAGCAGCTCGACTAGCGGGAGGCACAATGAGCAGTTCTTC. The chain uses TRBV7-8 and TRBJ2-1; 13 nucleotides line up with TRBD2. There are 15 residues in the CDR3. V trimming: 4 bases; J trimming: 5 bases; junction bases outside the gene matches: 2. The germline V gene has CDR1 SGHVS and CDR2 FQNEAQ.

The rearrangement joins TRBV5-4 to TRBJ2-1; 10 nucleotides match TRBD1. V lost 4 bases to trimming and J lost 3 bases; unmatched junction nucleotides: 10. Germline lookup yields CDR1 SGHNT and CDR2 YYREEE (reference sequence). CDR3 size: 17 residues. CDR3 coding DNA: TGTGCCAGCAGCCCCCGGGACAGGGGACCCAGCTACAATGAGCAGTTCTTC. It is translated as CASSPRDRGPSYNEQFF.

V and J are TRBV19 and TRBJ1-2; TRBD1 might be the D (6 bases). V was shortened by 6 bases and J by 3 bases, with 20 bases between the two germline ends. The CDR3 has 16 amino acids. Germline V gives CDR1 LNHDA, CDR2 SQIVND (reference sequence). For the CDR3, the DNA is TGTGCCAGTAGAGGGGGAAGGAACCAGACCTACTATGGCTACACCTTC. Its protein is CASRGGRNQTYYGYTF.

The chain combines TRBV27 with TRBJ1-1, with 10 bases that match TRBD1. Losses at the gene ends were 6 bases for V and 4 bases for J; bases not matched to a gene: 5. CDR3 length: 14 residues. Germline assignment: CDR1 MNHEY and CDR2 SMNVEV (reference sequence). The CDR3 spells CASRADRGTTEAFF. The CDR3 DNA reads TGTGCCAGCAGAGCGGACAGGGGGACCACTGAAGCTTTCTTT.

The rearrangement links TRBV24-1 to TRBJ1-1; 7 nucleotides match TRBD1. Germline V gene sequence: CDR1 KGHDR, CDR2 SFDVKD. Unmatched junction bases numbered 4, after V lost 5 bases and J lost 8 bases. The length of the CDR3 is 12 residues. Written as DNA, the CDR3 is TGTGCCACCAGTGCCCAGACAGGGGAAGCTTTCTTT. It codes for CATSAQTGEAFF.

The chain links TRBV2 to TRBJ1-4; 10 bases match TRBD1. Per germline, CDR1 SNHLY and CDR2 FYNNEI. The V segment lost 3 bases and the J segment 7 bases; nucleotides outside the gene matches: 11. CDR3 size: 17 residues. In DNA, the CDR3 is TGTGCCAGCAGTGATTTCCGTGGACAGGGGGTGGGTGAAAAACTGTTTTTT. Its translation is CASSDFRGQGVGEKLFF.

The chain couples TRBV30 to TRBJ1-4, with 9 positions matching TRBD1. The V and J ends lost 0 bases and 10 bases, in that order; junction bases with no gene match: 12. Germline CDR1 reads GTSNPN; CDR2 reads SVGIG (reference sequence). The CDR3 runs 16 residues. The CDR3, as DNA: TGTGCCTGGAGTGTCCAACTAACAGGGGGCACTGGAAAACTGTTTTTT. Translating it yields CAWSVQLTGGTGKLFF.

This clone was found once. This chain links TRBV4-1 with TRBJ1-5, with D tentatively TRBD1 (5 bases). CDR1 is MGHRA and CDR2 is YSYEKL in the germline V gene. The ends were cut back, 0 bases at V and 5 bases at J, with 8 bases in the middle. The CDR3 runs to 14 residues. The chain's CDR3 is CASSQEQADQPQHF. The DNA for the CDR3 is TGCGCCAGCAGCCAAGAACAGGCAGATCAGCCCCAGCATTTT.

This chain joins TRBV5-1 and TRBJ2-1; 11 nucleotides align to TRBD1. The CDR3 consists of 15 residues. From germline, CDR1 is SGHRS and CDR2 YFSETQ. Losses at the gene ends were 4 bases for V and 2 bases for J; bases not matched to a gene: 2. The CDR3, as DNA: TGCGCCAGCAGCCCGGGACAGGGGGCCTACAATGAGCAGTTCTTC. It specifies CASSPGQGAYNEQFF.

V usage is TRBV2 and J usage is TRBJ2-3; 9 nucleotides agree with TRBD2. V lost 2 bases and J lost 6; bases outside the gene matches: 9. The CDR3 has 16 amino acids. Germline lookup yields CDR1 SNHLY and CDR2 FYNNEI. DNA of the CDR3: TGTGCCAGCAGTGAAAGGCGGGGGGGGCCATTGGATACGCAGTATTTT. The encoded protein is CASSERRGGPLDTQYF.

This chain connects TRBV3-1 (or the pseudogene TRBV3-2) to TRBJ1-5, with D possibly matching TRBD1 (5 bases). Trimming cost V 4 bases and J 5 bases, with 9 bases left between them. The CDR3 covers 13 residues. Germline assignment: CDR1 LGHDT and CDR2 YNNKEL (reference sequence). The CDR3 coding sequence is TGTGCCAGCAGCCCAACCAGGGATCAGCCCCAGCATTTT. Encoded protein: CASSPTRDQPQHF.

This clone was seen only once. The CDR3 DNA is TGTGCCAGCAGTTTATCTCACCCGGGACAGGGGAGGGGGCTGAACACTGAAGCTTTCTTT. Translating gives CASSLSHPGQGRGLNTEAFF. The chain recombines TRBV27 with TRBJ1-1; 10 bases are shared with TRBD1. This CDR3 is 20 amino acids long. J gave up 0 bases and V 0 bases, and 13 bases lay outside the gene matches. Germline V lookup: CDR1 MNHEY, CDR2 SMNVEV (reference sequence).

This sequence joins TRBV5-6 and TRBJ1-1; weak D call: TRBD1 (5 bases). CDR1 is SGHDT and CDR2 is YYEEEE in the germline V gene. V lost 2 bases, J lost 6 bases, and 11 bases lay in between. The CDR3 runs to 13 residues. The CDR3 sequence: CASSFSGRSEAFF. For the CDR3, the DNA is TGTGCCAGCAGCTTCTCAGGGAGGTCTGAAGCTTTCTTT.

This clone came up once. The chain recombines TRBV9 with TRBJ2-3, with 8 bases lining up with TRBD2. Germline V gene data show CDR1 as SGDLS and CDR2 as YYNGEE. The junction had 5 bases not matched to a gene; V was cut back by 3 bases and J by 2 bases. The CDR3 runs 15 residues. The CDR3 reads CASSEHSGTTDTQYF. CDR3 nucleotide sequence: TGTGCCAGCAGCGAACATAGCGGGACCACAGATACGCAGTATTTT.

As concerns this clone: In the same sample, other DNA sequences code for this CDR3. The chain combines TRBV3-1 (or the pseudogene TRBV3-2) with TRBJ1-6, with D perhaps matching TRBD1 (6 bases). Germline V lookup: CDR1 LGHDT, CDR2 YNNKEL (reference sequence). Between the trimmed V and J ends, which lost 4 bases and 5 bases, there was a span of 9 bases. This CDR3 spans 14 amino acids. The CDR3 is CASSPGQNNSPLHF. The CDR3 region has the DNA TGTGCCAGCAGCCCCGGACAGAATAATTCACCCCTCCACTTT.

This clone was counted once. V and J are TRBV2 and TRBJ2-2, with D unclear. Germline lookup yields CDR1 SNHLY and CDR2 FYNNEI. The CDR3 length is 14 residues. Trimming left V 5 bases short and J 4 bases short, with 11 bases between. The CDR3 DNA reads as TGTGCCAGCAGTTATACAAGACTCACCGGGGAGCTGTTTTTT. Protein: CASSYTRLTGELFF.

CDR3 sequence: CASSVGQGFAEAFF. In DNA, the CDR3 is TGTGCCAGTAGTGTAGGACAGGGGTTTGCTGAAGCTTTCTTT. This chain links TRBV19 with TRBJ1-1; 9 bases are shared with TRBD1. Trimming at V came to 5 bases and at J to 6 bases, leaving 7 bases not matched to a gene. CDR3 length: 14 residues. Per the germline V gene, CDR1 is LNHDA and CDR2 is SQIVND (reference sequence). Based on the CDR3 plus reference TRBV19 and TRBJ1-1, the full variable domain is DGGITQSPKYLFRKEGQNVTLSCEQNLNHDAMYWYRQDPGQGLRLIYYSQIVNDFQKGDIAEGYSVSREKKESFPLTVTSAQKNPTAFYLCASSVGQGFAEAFFGQGTRLTVV.

The CDR3, as DNA: TGCGCCAGCAGTAGGACAGGGGTGAACACTGAAGCTTTCTTT. Amino acids: CASSRTGVNTEAFF. The genes are TRBV10-1 and TRBJ1-1; 9 nucleotides match TRBD1. Germline lookup yields CDR1 WNHNN and CDR2 SYGVQD (reference sequence). This CDR3 has 14 residues. With V trimmed by 5 bases and J by 0 bases, 1 base remained unmatched.

The CDR3 DNA sequence: TGTGCCAGCAGCTTAGGCGCTTACAATGAGCAGTTCTTC. It translates to CASSLGAYNEQFF. V is TRBV11-3 and J is TRBJ2-1; D unresolved. CDR1 and CDR2 (germline): SGHNT, YENEEA. The CDR3 totals 13 residues. Trimming removed 1 base at V and 4 bases at J, with 5 bases between.

The V and J genes are TRBV6-4 and TRBJ1-1; TRBD1 matches at 7 bases. V was pared by 5 bases and J by 7 bases, with 7 bases of the junction left unmatched. The germline gives CDR1 MRHNA, CDR2 SNTAGT. This CDR3 spans 13 amino acids. The CDR3 here is CASSIIDRVEAFF. For the CDR3, the DNA is TGTGCCAGCAGTATTATCGACAGGGTTGAAGCTTTCTTT.